The sequence of this T cell receptor (beta chain) was determined in a study of PD-1 blockade in mismatch repair-deficient tumors. As for the study in general: Patients had about 13 mismatch repair-deficient cancer types and were previously treated and progressing. Study findings and constraints: Tumor-resident clones, often undetectable pretreatment in blood, expanded then contracted after pembrolizumab.

Sequenced by immunoSEQ multiplex PCR; TCRdb stores in-frame clones only, minus some. The repertoire holds about 130,000 clones, with about nine tenths as singletons. As concerns this clone: Its target is unknown.

CDR3 size: 12 residues. Germline-derived CDR1 and CDR2 are SGHDN and FVKESK. Trimming cost V 2 bases and J 6 bases, with 8 bases left between them. The TCR-sequenced patients were three responders to pembrolizumab. Sequencing used peripheral blood, obtained approximately 71 weeks after starting pembrolizumab. The receptor's source is an adult with mismatch repair-deficient cancer. This chain connects TRBV14 to TRBJ2-7; no reliable D call. The CDR3 loop is CASSQQPSEQYF. The CDR3 nucleotides are TGTGCCAGCAGCCAACAACCTAGCGAGCAGTACTTC. The full variable domain, its missing parts supplied by reference TRBV14 and TRBJ2-7, is EAGVTQFPSHSVIEKGQTVTLRCDPISGHDNLYWYRRVMGKEIKFLLHFVKESKQDESGMPNNRFLAERTGGTYSTLKVQPAELEDSGVYFCASSQQPSEQYFGPGTRLTVT.